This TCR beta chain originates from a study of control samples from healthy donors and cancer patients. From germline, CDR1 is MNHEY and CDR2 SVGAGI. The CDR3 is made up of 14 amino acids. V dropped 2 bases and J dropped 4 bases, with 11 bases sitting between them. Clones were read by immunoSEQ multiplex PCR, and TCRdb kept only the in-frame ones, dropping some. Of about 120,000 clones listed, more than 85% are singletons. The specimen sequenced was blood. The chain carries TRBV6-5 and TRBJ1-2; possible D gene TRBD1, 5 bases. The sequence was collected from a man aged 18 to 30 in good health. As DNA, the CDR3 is TGTGCCAGCAGTTACACACGACAGACCTATGGCTACACCTTC. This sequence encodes CASSYTRQTYGYTF.